The rows below give T cell receptor beta chains drawn from one sample of a study of cytomegalovirus exposure and HLA in healthy donors. TCRdb's table, derived via immunoSEQ multiplex PCR, lists solely in-frame clones and lacks some. Of 25,000 to 40,000 clones listed, 35% to 50% are singletons. The material sequenced was PBMCs. The source of these receptors is a woman aged 45-65 years in good health and CMV-seronegative. The CDR3 runs from the conserved cysteine through the conserved F or W. Each record gives: clone size, D gene, J gene, V gene, CDR3 DNA, CDR3 protein. A D gene is named only where the DNA matches it firmly. The listing skips clone size in some rows; elsewhere it reads once, few, many or a size class.

once NA TRBJ1-4 TRBV27 TGTGCCAGCAGTCTACTCGGGTACGGGGCAACTAATGAAAAACTGTTTTTT CASSLLGYGATNEKLFF
NA NA TRBJ2-7 TRBV5-1 TGCGCCAGCAGCCCATCGGAGATGGGTAGCTCCTACGAGCAGTACTTC CASSPSEMGSSYEQYF
NA NA TRBJ2-3 TRBV19 TGTGCCAGTAGTATGAGGCGAGGAGATACGCAGTATTTT CASSMRRGDTQYF
few NA TRBJ2-7 TRBV27 TGTGCCAGCAGTTTAGTGGGGGCGAGTAACGAGCAGTACTTC CASSLVGASNEQYF
NA NA TRBJ2-7 TRBV11-2 TGTGCCAGCAGCTTATCGAGGGCCGGATACGAGCAGTACTTC CASSLSRAGYEQYF
NA NA TRBJ2-2 TRBV5-1 TGCGCCAGCAGCTTGGGCAGTAGTAGCCCAACCGGGGAGCTGTTTTTT CASSLGSSSPTGELFF
few TRBD2 TRBJ2-7 TRBV12-5 TGTGCTAGTGGTTTGCCCACTAGCGGGGGTGGCCACGAGCAGTACTTC CASGLPTSGGGHEQYF
NA TRBD2 TRBJ2-3 TRBV5-1 TGCGCCAGCAGCTTGGCACTAGCGCACACAGATACGCAGTATTTT CASSLALAHTDTQYF
few NA TRBJ1-2 TRBV11-2 TGTGCCAGCAGCTTCACCCAGGGACTTAGGGGTGGCTACACCTTC CASSFTQGLRGGYTF
few TRBD2 TRBJ2-3 TRBV2 TGTGCCAGCAGAGGGACTAGCGGGAGCGAGACAGATACGCAGTATTTT CASRGTSGSETDTQYF
NA TRBD2 TRBJ2-7 TRBV5-4 TGTGCCAGCAGCTTGGGACTAGCGGGAATCGAGCAGTACTTC CASSLGLAGIEQYF